This record covers a single T cell receptor (beta chain). The antigen is unknown. Trimming cost V 1 base and J 4 bases; bases outside gene matches: 7. The V gene's germline CDR1 is SGHRS and CDR2 YFSETQ. The CDR3 length is 15 residues. The record originates from a study of cytomegalovirus exposure and HLA in healthy donors. Study-level findings and limits: The authors excluded some V segments, including TRBV6-2 and TRBV6-3, as indistinguishable.

In the PCR, 60 Vbeta and 13 Jbeta primers were used. Original data processing: Approximately 12 million of some 80 million unique TCR beta chains were shared, per a later count. The assay was immunoSEQ multiplex PCR, and TCRdb's table has in-frame clones only and misses some. The V and J calls and clone size come from that table; D and trimming were worked out from the DNA. The sample has more than 80,000 clones; around nine tenths are singletons. The TCR comes from a young man in good health and CMV-seropositive. This rearrangement joins TRBV5-1 to TRBJ2-5; 7 bases agree with TRBD2. The sequenced sample was PBMCs. This CDR3 is CASSLQGGSLETQYF. CDR3 sequence (DNA): TGCGCCAGCAGCTTGCAGGGCGGGAGTTTAGAGACCCAGTACTTC.